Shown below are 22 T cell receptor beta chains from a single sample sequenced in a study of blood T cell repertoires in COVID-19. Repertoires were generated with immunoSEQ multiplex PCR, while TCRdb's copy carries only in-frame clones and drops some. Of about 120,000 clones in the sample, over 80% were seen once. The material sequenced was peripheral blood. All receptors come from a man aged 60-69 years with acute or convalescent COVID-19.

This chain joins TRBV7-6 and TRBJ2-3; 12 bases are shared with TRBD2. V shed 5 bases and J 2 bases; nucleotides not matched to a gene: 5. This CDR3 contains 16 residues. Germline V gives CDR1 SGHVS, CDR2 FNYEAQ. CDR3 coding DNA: TGTGCCAGCAGCCCCTGGACTAGCGGGGCCACAGATACGCAGTATTTT. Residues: CASSPWTSGATDTQYF. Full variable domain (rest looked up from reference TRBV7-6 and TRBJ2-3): GAGVSQSPRYKVTKRGQDVALRCDPISGHVSLYWYRQALGQGPEFLTYFNYEAQQDKSGLPNDRFSAERPEGSISTLTIQRTEQRDSAMYRCASSPWTSGATDTQYFGPGTRLTVL.

The CDR3 protein is CATRLRDYWHEQFF. The CDR3 DNA reads as TGTGCCACCCGATTGCGGGATTATTGGCATGAGCAGTTCTTC. V is TRBV27 and J is TRBJ2-1, with D tentatively TRBD2 (6 bases). This CDR3 spans 14 amino acids. Trimming took 10 bases from V and 8 from J, leaving 21 bases between them. Germline CDR1 and CDR2: MNHEY and SMNVEV (reference sequence).

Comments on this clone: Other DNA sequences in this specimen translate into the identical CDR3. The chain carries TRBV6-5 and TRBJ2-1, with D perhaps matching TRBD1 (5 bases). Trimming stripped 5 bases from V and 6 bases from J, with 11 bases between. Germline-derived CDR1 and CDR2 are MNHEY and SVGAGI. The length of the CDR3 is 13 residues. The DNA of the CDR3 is TGTGCCAGCAGTAGGCAGGGCGGCAATGAGCAGTTCTTC. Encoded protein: CASSRQGGNEQFF.

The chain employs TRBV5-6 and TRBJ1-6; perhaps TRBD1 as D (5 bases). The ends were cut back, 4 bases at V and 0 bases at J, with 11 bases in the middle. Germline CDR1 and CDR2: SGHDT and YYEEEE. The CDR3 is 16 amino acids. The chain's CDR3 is CASSLGGGSYNSPLHF. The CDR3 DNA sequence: TGTGCCAGCAGCCTGGGGGGGGGCTCCTATAATTCACCCCTCCACTTT.

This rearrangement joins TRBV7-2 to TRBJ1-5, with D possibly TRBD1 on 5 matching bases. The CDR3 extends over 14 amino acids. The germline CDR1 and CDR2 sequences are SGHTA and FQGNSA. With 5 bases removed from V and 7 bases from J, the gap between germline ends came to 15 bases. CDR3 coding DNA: TGTGCCAGCAGCCCAAGGGCAGGGCGACAGCCCCAGCATTTT. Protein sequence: CASSPRAGRQPQHF.

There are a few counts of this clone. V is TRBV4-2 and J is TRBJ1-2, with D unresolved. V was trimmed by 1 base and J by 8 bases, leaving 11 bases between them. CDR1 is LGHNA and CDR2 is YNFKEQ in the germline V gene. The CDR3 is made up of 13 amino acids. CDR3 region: CASSQGEGTGYTF. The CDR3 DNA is TGTGCCAGCAGCCAAGGAGAGGGTACCGGCTACACCTTC.

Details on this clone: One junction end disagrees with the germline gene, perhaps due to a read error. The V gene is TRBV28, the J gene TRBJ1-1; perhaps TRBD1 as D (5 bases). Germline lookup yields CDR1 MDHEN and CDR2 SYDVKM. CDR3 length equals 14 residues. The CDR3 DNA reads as TGTGCCAGCTGTTTGGTAGACAGATACACTGAAGCTTTCTTT. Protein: CASCLVDRYTEAFF.

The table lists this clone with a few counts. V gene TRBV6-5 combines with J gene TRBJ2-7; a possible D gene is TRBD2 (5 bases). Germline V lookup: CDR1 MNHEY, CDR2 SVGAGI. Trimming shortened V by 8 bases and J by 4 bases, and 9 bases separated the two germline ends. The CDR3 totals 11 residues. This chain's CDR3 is CASFTGYEQYF. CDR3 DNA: TGTGCCAGCTTTACGGGATACGAGCAGTACTTC.

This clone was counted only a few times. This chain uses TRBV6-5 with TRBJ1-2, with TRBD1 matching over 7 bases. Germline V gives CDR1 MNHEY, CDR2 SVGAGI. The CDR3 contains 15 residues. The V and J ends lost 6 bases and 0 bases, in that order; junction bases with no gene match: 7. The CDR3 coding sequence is TGTGCCAGCAGGGGAACCGGGACAGCTAACTATGGCTACACCTTC. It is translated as CASRGTGTANYGYTF.

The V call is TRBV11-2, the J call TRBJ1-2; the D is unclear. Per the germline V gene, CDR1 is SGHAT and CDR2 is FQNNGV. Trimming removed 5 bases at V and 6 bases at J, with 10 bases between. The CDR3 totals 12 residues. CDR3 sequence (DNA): TGTGCCAGCAGCCCCTCGGGAGATGGCTACACCTTC. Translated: CASSPSGDGYTF. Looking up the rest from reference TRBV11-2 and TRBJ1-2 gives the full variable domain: EAGVAQSPRYKIIEKRQSVAFWCNPISGHATLYWYQQILGQGPKLLIQFQNNGVVDDSQLPKDRFSAERLKGVDSTLKIQPAKLEDSAVYLCASSPSGDGYTFGSGTRLTVV.

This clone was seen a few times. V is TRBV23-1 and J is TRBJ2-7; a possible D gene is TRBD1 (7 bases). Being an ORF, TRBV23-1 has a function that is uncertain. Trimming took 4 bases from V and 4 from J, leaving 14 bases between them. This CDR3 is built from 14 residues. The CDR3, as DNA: TGCGCCAGCAGTCCAGGGGGGCCTACTTACGAGCAGTACTTC. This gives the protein CASSPGGPTYEQYF.

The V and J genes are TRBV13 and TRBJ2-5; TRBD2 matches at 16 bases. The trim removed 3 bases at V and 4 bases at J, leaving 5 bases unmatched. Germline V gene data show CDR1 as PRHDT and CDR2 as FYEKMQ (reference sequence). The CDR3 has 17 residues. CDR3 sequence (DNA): TGTGCCAGCAGCTTGGGACTAGCGGGAGGGGACGGAGAGACCCAGTACTTC. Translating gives CASSLGLAGGDGETQYF.

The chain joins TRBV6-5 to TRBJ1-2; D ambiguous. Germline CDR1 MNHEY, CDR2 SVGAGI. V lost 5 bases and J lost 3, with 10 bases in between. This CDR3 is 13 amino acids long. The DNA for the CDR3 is TGTGCCAGCAGTCGACACCCCGACTATGGCTACACCTTC. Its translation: CASSRHPDYGYTF.

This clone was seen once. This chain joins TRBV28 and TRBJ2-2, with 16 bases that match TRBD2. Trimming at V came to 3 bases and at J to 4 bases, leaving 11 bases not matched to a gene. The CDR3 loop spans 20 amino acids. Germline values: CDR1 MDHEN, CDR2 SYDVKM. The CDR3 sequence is CASSLPGTSGRAGVTGELFF. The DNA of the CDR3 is TGTGCCAGCAGTTTGCCCGGGACTAGCGGGAGGGCCGGAGTCACCGGGGAGCTGTTTTTT.

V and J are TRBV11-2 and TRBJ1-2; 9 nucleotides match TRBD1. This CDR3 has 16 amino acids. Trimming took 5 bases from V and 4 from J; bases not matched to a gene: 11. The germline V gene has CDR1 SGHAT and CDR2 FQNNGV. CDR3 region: CASSPLKPGQGYGYTF. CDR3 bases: TGTGCCAGCAGCCCATTAAAACCGGGACAGGGCTATGGCTACACCTTC.

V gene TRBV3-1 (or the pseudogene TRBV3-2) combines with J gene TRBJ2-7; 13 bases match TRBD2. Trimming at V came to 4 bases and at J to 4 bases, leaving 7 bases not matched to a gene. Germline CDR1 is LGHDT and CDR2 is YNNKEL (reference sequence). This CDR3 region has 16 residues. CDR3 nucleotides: TGTGCCAGCAGCCCTCCTGGACTAGCGGGAGAATACGAGCAGTACTTC. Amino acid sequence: CASSPPGLAGEYEQYF.

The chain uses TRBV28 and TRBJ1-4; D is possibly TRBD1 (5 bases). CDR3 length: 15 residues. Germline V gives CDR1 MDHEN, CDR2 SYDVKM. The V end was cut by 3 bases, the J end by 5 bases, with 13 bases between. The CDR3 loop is CASSLARQGNEKLFF. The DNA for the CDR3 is TGTGCCAGCAGTTTGGCCCGGCAGGGAAATGAAAAACTGTTTTTT.

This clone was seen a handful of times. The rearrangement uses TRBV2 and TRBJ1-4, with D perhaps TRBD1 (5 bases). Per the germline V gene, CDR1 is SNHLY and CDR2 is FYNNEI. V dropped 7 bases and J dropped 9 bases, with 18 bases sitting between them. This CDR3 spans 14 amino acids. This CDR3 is CASTDRGAGQKLFF. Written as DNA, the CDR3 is TGTGCCAGCACCGACCGGGGCGCGGGGCAAAAACTGTTTTTT.

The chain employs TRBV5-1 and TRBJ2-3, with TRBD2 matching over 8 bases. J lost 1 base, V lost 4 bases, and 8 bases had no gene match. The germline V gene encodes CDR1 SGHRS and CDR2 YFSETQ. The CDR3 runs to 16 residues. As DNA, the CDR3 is TGCGCCAGCAGCAGGACCGGGACTAGGGGCACAGATACGCAGTATTTT. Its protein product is CASSRTGTRGTDTQYF.

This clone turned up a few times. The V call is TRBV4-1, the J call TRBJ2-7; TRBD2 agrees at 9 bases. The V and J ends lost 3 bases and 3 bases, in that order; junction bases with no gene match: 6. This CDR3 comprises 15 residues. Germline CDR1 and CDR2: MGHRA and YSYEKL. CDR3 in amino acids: CASSQAVAGVYEQYF. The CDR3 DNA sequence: TGCGCCAGCAGCCAGGCCGTAGCGGGAGTCTACGAGCAGTACTTC.

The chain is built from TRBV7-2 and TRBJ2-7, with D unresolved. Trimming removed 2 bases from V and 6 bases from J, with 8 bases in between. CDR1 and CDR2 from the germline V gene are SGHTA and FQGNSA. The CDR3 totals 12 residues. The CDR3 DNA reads TGTGCCAGCAGCTTAAGGTGGGCCGAGCAGTACTTC. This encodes CASSLRWAEQYF.

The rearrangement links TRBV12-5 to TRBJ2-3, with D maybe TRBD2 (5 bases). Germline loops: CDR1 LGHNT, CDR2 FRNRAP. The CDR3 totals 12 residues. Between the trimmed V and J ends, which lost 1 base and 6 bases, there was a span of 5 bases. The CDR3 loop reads CASGLGGDTQYF. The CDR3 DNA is TGTGCTAGTGGTTTGGGCGGGGATACGCAGTATTTT.